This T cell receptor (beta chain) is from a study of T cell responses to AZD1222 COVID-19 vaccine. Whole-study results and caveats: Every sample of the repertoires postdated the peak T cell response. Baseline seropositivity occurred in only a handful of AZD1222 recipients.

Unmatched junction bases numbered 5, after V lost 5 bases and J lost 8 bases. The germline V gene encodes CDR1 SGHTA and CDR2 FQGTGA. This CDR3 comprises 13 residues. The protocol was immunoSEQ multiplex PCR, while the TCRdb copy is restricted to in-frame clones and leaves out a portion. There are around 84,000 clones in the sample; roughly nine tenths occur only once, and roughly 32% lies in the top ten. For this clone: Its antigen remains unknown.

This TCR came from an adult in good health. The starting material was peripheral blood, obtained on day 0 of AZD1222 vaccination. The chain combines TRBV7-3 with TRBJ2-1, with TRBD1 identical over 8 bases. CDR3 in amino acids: CASSRQGADEQFF. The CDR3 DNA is TGTGCCAGCAGCCGCCAGGGGGCAGATGAGCAGTTCTTC.